This T cell receptor (beta chain) came from a study of CD8 T cells in ankylosing spondylitis. The germline V and J ends were trimmed by 1 base and 1 base, with 11 bases remaining between them. The germline V gene has CDR1 DFQATT and CDR2 SNEGSKA (reference sequence). The CDR3 runs 15 residues. One entry per CDR3 protein results from TCRdb running MiXCR on the 5' RACE reads. The table has around 250,000 distinct CDR3 sequences, more than 25% seen once. This clonotype has just a few counts. The sequencing sample was made of blood, either unsorted or a sorted T cell fraction (not recorded which). The chain uses TRBV20-1 and TRBJ1-5; D might be TRBD1 (5 bases). This sequence was found in a male donor with ankylosing spondylitis or in good health (not recorded which). The CDR3 sequence is CSARGPGGSNQPQHF. The DNA for the CDR3 is TGCAGTGCTAGAGGGCCCGGGGGGAGCAATCAGCCCCAGCATTTT.